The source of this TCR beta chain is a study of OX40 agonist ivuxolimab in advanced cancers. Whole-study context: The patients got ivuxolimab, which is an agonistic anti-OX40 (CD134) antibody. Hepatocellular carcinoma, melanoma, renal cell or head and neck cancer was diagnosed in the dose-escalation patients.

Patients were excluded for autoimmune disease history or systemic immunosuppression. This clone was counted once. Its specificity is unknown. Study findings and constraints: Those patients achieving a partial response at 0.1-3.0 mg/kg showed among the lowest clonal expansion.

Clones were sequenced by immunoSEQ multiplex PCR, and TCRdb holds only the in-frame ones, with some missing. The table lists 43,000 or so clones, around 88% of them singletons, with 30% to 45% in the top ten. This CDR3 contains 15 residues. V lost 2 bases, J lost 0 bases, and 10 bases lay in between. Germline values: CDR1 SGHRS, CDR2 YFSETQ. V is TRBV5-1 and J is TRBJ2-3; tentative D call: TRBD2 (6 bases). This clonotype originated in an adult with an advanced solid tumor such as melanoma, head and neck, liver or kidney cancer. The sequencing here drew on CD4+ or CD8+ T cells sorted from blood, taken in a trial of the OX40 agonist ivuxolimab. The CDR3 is CASSFGGESTDTQYF. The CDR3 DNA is TGCGCCAGCAGCTTCGGAGGGGAGAGCACAGATACGCAGTATTTT.